This TCR beta chain derives from a study of Graves' ophthalmopathy and Graves' hyperthyroidism. Broader study findings: Appearing in blood as well were most expanded thyroid clonotypes above 0.001 frequency.

Concerning this clonotype itself: What it binds is unknown.

Transcripts of RNA were the source for amplifying TCR beta CDR3 regions. HTBI primers were employed in first-round RT-PCR, then a second-round multiplex PCR followed. Each CDR3 protein is one row after TCRdb ran MiXCR on the multiplex PCR reads. The top ten hold 44% of the sample, which has around 670,000 distinct CDR3 sequences, around 40% seen once. Physicians reached a diagnosis by relying on clinical symptoms, serum thyroxine, TRAb, thyroid ultrasound and orbital computed tomography. The receptor comes from an adult man with Graves' ophthalmopathy. Specimen: peripheral blood.

Here the CDR3 reads CASRYGRGFGEKLFF. For the CDR3, the DNA is TGTGCCAGCAGATATGGCAGGGGGTTTGGCGAAAAACTGTTTTTT. The chain links TRBV11-2 to TRBJ1-4, with TRBD1 matching over 7 bases. Germline CDR1 reads SGHAT; CDR2 reads FQNNGV. CDR3 size: 15 residues. V shed 6 bases and J 8 bases; nucleotides not matched to a gene: 12.